This T cell receptor (beta chain) is from a study of T cells in localized non-small cell lung cancer. General study points: For the top 100 tumor clones, a median roughly 55 also appeared in adjacent lung.

Libraries were prepared by immunoSEQ multiplex PCR; TCRdb keeps only in-frame clonotypes and omits some of them. The sample holds about 45,000 clones; roughly 79% are singletons and the top ten take approximately 17%. Per the germline V gene, CDR1 is SGHVS and CDR2 is FQNEAQ. This CDR3 is built from 16 residues. V was clipped by 8 bases and J by 1 base; unmatched bases: 7. This clone has only one observation. Its antigen is as yet unknown. Sequenced here: peripheral blood mononuclear cells, sampled before any cancer treatment. The TCR sequence derives from a man aged 35-69 years with stage III lung adenocarcinoma. This rearrangement joins TRBV7-8 to TRBJ2-2, with 10 bases lining up with TRBD2. The CDR3 here is CASYLRLAGNTGELFF. As DNA, the CDR3 is TGTGCCAGCTACCTCCGACTAGCGGGGAACACCGGGGAGCTGTTTTTT.